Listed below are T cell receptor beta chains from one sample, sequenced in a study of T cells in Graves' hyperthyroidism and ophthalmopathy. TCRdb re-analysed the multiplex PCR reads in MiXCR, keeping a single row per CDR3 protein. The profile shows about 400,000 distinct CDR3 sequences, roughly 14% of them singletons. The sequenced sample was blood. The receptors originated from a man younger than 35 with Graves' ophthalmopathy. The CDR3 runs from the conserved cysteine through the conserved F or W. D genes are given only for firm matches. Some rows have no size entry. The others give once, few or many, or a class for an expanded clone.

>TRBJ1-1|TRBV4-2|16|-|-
CASSQDWQRLNTEAFF
TGTGCCAGCAGCCAAGATTGGCAGCGATTGAACACTGAAGCTTTCTTT
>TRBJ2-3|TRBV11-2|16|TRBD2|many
CASSLAGLAGVDTQYF
TGTGCCAGCAGCTTAGCGGGACTAGCGGGAGTGGATACGCAGTATTTT
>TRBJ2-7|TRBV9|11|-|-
CASSVGEEQYF
TGTGCCAGCAGCGTAGGAGAAGAGCAGTACTTC
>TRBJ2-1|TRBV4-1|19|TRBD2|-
CASSQWGTSGGRSYNEQFF
TGCGCCAGCAGCCAATGGGGGACTAGCGGGGGCCGTTCCTACAATGAGCAGTTCTTC
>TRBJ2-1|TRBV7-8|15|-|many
CASSLLGVSYNEQFF
TGTGCCAGCAGCTTGTTGGGCGTCTCCTACAATGAGCAGTTCTTC
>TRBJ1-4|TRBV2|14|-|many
CASSETLRDEKLFF
TGTGCCAGCAGTGAAACCCTCCGGGATGAAAAACTGTTTTTT
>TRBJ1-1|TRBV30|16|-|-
CAWSPSGGARNTEAFF
TGTGCCTGGAGTCCTTCCGGGGGGGCGAGGAACACTGAAGCTTTCTTT
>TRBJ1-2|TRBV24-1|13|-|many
CATSADRNYGYTF
TGTGCCACCAGTGCGGACAGAAACTATGGCTACACCTTC
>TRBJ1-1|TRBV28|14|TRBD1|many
CASSTGGSNTEAFF
TGTGCCAGCAGCACAGGGGGCTCGAACACTGAAGCTTTCTTT
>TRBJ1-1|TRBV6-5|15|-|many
CASSYSGVMNTEAFF
TGTGCCAGCAGTTACTCAGGAGTCATGAACACTGAAGCTTTCTTT
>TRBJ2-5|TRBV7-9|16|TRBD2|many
CASSLFSGADQETQYF
TGTGCCAGCAGCTTATTTAGCGGGGCCGACCAAGAGACCCAGTACTTC
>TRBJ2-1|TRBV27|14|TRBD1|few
CASSLGTGQNEQFF
TGTGCCAGCAGCCTAGGGACAGGTCAGAATGAGCAGTTCTTC
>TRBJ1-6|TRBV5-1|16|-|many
CASSLRGPLNNSPLHF
TGCGCCAGCAGCTTGCGAGGGCCGCTAAATAATTCACCCCTCCACTTT
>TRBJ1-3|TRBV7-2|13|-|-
CASSLARGNTIYF
TGTGCCAGCAGCTTAGCGCGGGGAAACACCATATATTTT
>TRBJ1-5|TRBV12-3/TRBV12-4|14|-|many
CASSSQVNNQPQHF
TGTGCCAGCAGTTCACAGGTTAACAATCAGCCCCAGCATTTT
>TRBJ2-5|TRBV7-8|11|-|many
CASRYQETQYF
TGTGCCAGCAGATATCAAGAGACCCAGTACTTC
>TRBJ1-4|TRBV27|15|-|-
CASTGVPVTGEKLFF
TGTGCCAGCACAGGGGTTCCGGTGACGGGAGAAAAACTGTTTTTT
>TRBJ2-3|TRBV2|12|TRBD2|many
CASSEAWGGQYF
TGTGCCAGCAGTGAGGCTTGGGGGGGGCAGTATTTT
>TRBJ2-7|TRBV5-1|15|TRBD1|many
CASSGRQGTFWEQYF
TGCGCCAGCAGCGGGAGACAGGGGACCTTCTGGGAGCAGTACTTC
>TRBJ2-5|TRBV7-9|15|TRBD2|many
CASSPTSGGDRTQYF
TGTGCCAGCAGCCCGACTAGCGGGGGGGACCGGACCCAGTACTTC
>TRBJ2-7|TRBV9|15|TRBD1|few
CASSPQGQGSYEQYF
TGTGCCAGCAGCCCCCAGGGACAGGGTTCCTACGAGCAGTACTTC
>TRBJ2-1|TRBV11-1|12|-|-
CASSFRESEQFF
TGTGCCAGCAGCTTTCGGGAGTCTGAGCAGTTCTTC